The following is a T cell receptor beta chain sequence with its context. No antigen is known for it. The sample originates from a study of OX40 agonist ivuxolimab in advanced cancers. On the study more broadly: The drug used for patients, ivuxolimab, was an agonistic anti-OX40 (CD134) antibody.

Trimming left V 9 bases short and J 0 bases short, with 23 bases between. The CDR3 spans 17 residues. Germline assignment: CDR1 LNHDA and CDR2 SQIVND (reference sequence). Method: immunoSEQ multiplex PCR; TCRdb's copy keeps in-frame clones and lacks some. The repertoire holds approximately 92,000 clones, 90% to 96% seen once, with 2% in the top ten. Study results and limitations: Dose levels from 0.1 to 3.0 mg/kg saw CD4+ and CD8+ blood T cells expand clonally by week 6. The study did not work out the antigen specificity of the expanded peripheral T cells.

The chain has TRBV19 and TRBJ1-2; D gene unclear. Source: CD4+ or CD8+ T cells sorted from blood, taken in a trial of the OX40 agonist ivuxolimab. The origin of this receptor is an adult with an advanced solid tumor such as melanoma, head and neck, liver or kidney cancer. CDR3 bases: TGTGCCAGCACCTTCCGAGCAGGTGACATGTCTAACTATGGCTACACCTTC. This sequence encodes CASTFRAGDMSNYGYTF.